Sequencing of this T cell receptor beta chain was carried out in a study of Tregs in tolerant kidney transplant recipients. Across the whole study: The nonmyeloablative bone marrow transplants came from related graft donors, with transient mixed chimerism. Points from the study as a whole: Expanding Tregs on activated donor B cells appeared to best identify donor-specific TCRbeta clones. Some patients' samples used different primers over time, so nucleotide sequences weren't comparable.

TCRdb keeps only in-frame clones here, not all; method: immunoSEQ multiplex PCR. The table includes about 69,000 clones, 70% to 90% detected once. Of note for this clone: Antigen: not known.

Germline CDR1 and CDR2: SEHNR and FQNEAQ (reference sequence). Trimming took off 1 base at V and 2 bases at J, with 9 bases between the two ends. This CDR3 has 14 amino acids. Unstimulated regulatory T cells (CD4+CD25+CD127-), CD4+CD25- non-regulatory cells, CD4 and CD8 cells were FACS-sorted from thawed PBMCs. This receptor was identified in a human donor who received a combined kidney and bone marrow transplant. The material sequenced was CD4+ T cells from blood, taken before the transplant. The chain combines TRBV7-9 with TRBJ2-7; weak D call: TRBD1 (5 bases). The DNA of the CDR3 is TGTGCCAGCAGCTTAGTAGCAGGGCCCTACGAGCAGTACTTC. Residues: CASSLVAGPYEQYF.